This T cell receptor beta chain stems from a study of T cell responses to AZD1222 COVID-19 vaccine listed by TCRdb under 2021. Some background on the complete study: AZD1222 recipients with second doses at about 4 weeks or about 12 weeks were pooled, because spike-specific TCR depth and breadth did not differ between schedules. Trial participants were enrolled by age into 18-55, 56-69 and 70-plus year subgroups, with roughly 160, 29 and 62 TCR-sequenced participants respectively. TCR sequencing was performed for fewer than 250 trial participants, of whom about 200 were given two doses of AZD1222 and around 25 were given two doses of MenACWY control vaccine.

Study-wide conclusions, independent of this receptor: Reportedly, close to half of the unique spike-specific TCRs recognized epitopes lying outside the regions that are mutated in the B.1.351 and B.1.1.7 variants. After two AZD1222 doses, spike-specific TCR breadth and depth were significantly higher than at day 0 and than in MenACWY recipients. Conclusions about previously exposed vaccinees were limited because only six AZD1222 recipients were SARS-CoV-2 seropositive at baseline. Participants were mostly white British and included more females than males, and it was suggested by the authors that clonal diversity may have been underestimated. No day 14 peak-response samples were available, so repertoires were characterized only after the peak T cell response. In the small 56-69-year group, the increase in depth fell short of significance, most likely because of low power. The whole spike protein was spanned by vaccine-associated CD4 TCRs, and dominant responses were seen in regions 160-218 and 743-854.

The sample's time point, from its label and the paper: baseline before first vaccination. Vaccinee samples were obtained from the UK trials COV001 and COV002, which included a single-blind randomized controlled phase 2/3 trial of AZD1222 (ChAdOx1 nCoV-19) in healthy adults. For TCRbeta chain sequencing, PBMC samples were collected from trial participants at day 0 and at day 28 after the second dose. The CDR3 regions of human TCRbeta chains were analyzed by immunosequencing. Turning to the authors' computational methods: Repertoire TCRs were checked for matches against a reference library of SARS-CoV-2-specific TCRs that had been generated using the MIRA antigen-specificity platform. Breadth meant the fraction of unique TCRs that were SARS-CoV-2-associated, whereas depth meant the fraction of total T cells that were SARS-CoV-2-associated. Using the MIRA data, each spike-specific TCR was assigned both to the spike region to which the TCR was reactive and to a CD4 or CD8 class. Log10-transformed breadth and depth values were compared by one-way ANOVA with Sidak's multiple comparisons tests. The table comes from immuneACCESS by way of TCRdb, which keeps in-frame sequences with V and J called. Part of the clones is missing from these tables; in studies checked, under half for an unresolved V gene and the rest for unknown reasons. For V, J and clone size, that table is used; D and trimming come from the DNA. Here the sample has 100,000 to 120,000 clones; around nine tenths occur a single time. About 3% of the sample rests with the top ten.

Worth noting for this clone: Its antigen is currently not known. The record has no base qualities; no much larger clone is one base away.

CDR1 MDHEN and CDR2 SYDVKM are derived from the germline V gene. From the cysteine up to the phenylalanine, the CDR3 has a length of 14 residues. Only the CDR3 part of the read is kept: 42 bases, read in frame from the first base. Deletion took 3 bases off V and 0 bases off J, with a span of 8 bases between the germline ends. The chain is encoded by TRBV28 joined to TRBJ1-1; TRBD1 might be the D gene, on 5 matching bases. This TCR came from an adult in good health. Material: peripheral blood, obtained on day 0 of AZD1222 vaccination. This receptor carries the CDR3 CASSFGGMNTEAFF. The nucleotides read TGTGCCAGCAGTTTTGGGGGGATGAACACTGAAGCTTTCTTT.